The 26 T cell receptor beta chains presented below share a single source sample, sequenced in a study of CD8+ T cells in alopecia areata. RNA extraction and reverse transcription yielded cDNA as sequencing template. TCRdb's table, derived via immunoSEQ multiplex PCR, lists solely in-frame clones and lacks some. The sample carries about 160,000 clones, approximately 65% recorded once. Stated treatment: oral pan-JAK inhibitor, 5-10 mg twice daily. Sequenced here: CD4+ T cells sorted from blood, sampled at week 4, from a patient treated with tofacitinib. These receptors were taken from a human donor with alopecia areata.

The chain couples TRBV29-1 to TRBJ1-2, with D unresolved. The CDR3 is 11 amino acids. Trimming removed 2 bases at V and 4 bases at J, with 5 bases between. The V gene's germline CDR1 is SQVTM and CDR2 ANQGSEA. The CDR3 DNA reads TGCAGCGTTGAATTCACCTATGGCTACACCTTC. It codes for CSVEFTYGYTF.

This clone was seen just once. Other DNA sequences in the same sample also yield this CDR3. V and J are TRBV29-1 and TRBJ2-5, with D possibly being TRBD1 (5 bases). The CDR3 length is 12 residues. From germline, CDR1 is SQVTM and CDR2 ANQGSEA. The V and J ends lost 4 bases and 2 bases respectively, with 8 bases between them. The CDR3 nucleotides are TGCAGCGTTGTGGGGCTGCAAGAGACCCAGTACTTC. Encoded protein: CSVVGLQETQYF.

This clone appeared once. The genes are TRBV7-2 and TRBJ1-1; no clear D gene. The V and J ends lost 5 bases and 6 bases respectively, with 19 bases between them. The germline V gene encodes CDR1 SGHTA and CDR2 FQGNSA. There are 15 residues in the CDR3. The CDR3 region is CASSPDGPRVSEAFF. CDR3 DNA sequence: TGTGCCAGCAGCCCGGATGGCCCGAGGGTGTCTGAAGCTTTCTTT. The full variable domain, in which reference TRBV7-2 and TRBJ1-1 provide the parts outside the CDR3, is GAGVSQSPSNKVTEKGKDVELRCDPISGHTALYWYRQSLGQGLEFLIYFQGNSAPDKSGLPSDRFSAERTGGSVSTLTIQRTQQEDSAVYLCASSPDGPRVSEAFFGQGTRLTVV.

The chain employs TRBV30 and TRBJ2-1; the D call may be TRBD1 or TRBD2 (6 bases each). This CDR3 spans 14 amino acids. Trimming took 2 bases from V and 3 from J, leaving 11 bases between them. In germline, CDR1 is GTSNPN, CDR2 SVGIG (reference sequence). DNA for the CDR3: TGTGCCTGGAGTTTAGGGGGGAACTACAATGAGCAGTTCTTC. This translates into CAWSLGGNYNEQFF.

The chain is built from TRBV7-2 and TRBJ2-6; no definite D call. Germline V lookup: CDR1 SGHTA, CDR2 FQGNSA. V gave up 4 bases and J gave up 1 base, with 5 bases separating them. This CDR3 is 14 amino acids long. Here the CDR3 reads CASSSESGANVLTF. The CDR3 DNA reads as TGTGCCAGCAGCTCCGAATCTGGGGCCAACGTCCTGACTTTC.

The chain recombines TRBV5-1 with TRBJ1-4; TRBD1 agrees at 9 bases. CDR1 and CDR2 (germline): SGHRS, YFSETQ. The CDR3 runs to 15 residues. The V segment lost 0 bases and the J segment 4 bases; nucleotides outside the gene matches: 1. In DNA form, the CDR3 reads TGCGCCAGCAGCTTGGGGACAGGGGATAATGAAAAACTGTTTTTT. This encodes CASSLGTGDNEKLFF.

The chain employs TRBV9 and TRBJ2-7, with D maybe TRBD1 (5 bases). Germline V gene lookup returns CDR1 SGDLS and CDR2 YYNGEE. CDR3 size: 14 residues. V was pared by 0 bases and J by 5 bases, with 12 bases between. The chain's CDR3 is CASSVGEGADEQYF. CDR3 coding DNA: TGTGCCAGCAGCGTAGGAGAAGGGGCCGACGAGCAGTACTTC. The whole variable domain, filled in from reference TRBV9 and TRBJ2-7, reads DSGVTQTPKHLITATGQRVTLRCSPRSGDLSVYWYQQSLDQGLQFLIQYYNGEERAKGNILERFSAQQFPDLHSELNLSSLELGDSALYFCASSVGEGADEQYFGPGTRLTVT.

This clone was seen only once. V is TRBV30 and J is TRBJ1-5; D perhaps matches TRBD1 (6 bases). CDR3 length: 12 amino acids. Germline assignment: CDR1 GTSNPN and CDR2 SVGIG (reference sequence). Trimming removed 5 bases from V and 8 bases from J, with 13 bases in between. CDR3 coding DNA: TGTGCCTGGTCTACAGGGAAGGAGCCCCAGCATTTT. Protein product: CAWSTGKEPQHF.

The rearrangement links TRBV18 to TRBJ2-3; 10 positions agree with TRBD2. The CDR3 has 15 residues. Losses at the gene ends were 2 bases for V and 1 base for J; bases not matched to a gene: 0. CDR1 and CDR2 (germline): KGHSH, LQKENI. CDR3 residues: CASSPGTSGTDTQYF. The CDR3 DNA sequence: TGTGCCAGCTCACCAGGGACTAGCGGCACAGATACGCAGTATTTT.

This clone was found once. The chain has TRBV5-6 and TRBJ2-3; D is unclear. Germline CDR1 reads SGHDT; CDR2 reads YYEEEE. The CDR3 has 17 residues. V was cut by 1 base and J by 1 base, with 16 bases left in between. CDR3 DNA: TGTGCCAGCAGCTTGCTGGCTTTCGGCCTCCGCACAGATACGCAGTATTTT. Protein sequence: CASSLLAFGLRTDTQYF. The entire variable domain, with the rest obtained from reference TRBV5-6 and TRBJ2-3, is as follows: DAGVTQSPTHLIKTRGQQVTLRCSPKSGHDTVSWYQQALGQGPQFIFQYYEEEERQRGNFPDRFSGHQFPNYSSELNVNALLLGDSALYLCASSLLAFGLRTDTQYFGPGTRLTVL.

CDR3 in DNA: TGCGCCAGCAGCGATTCAAGGGGCAGTTCCTACAATGAGCAGTTCTTC. It encodes CASSDSRGSSYNEQFF. This chain links TRBV5-1 with TRBJ2-1; D is perhaps TRBD1 (5 bases). The CDR3 is 16 amino acids. V was trimmed by 4 bases and J by 1 base, leaving 15 bases between them. Germline CDR1 SGHRS, CDR2 YFSETQ.

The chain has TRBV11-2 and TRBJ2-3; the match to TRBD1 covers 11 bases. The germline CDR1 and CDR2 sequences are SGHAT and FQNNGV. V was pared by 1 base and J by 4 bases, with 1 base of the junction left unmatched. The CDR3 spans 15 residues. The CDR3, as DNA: TGTGCCAGCAGCTTAGCGGGACAGGGGGCAGATACGCAGTATTTT. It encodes CASSLAGQGADTQYF.

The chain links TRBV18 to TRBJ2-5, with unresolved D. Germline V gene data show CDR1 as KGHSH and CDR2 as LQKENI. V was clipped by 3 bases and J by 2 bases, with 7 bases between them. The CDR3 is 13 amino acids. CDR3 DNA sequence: TGTGCCAGCTCACCGGGAATGCAAGAGACCCAGTACTTC. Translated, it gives CASSPGMQETQYF.

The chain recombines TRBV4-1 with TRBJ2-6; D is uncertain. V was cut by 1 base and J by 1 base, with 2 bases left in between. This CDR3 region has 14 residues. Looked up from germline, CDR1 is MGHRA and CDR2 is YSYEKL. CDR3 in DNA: TGCGCCAGCAGCCAAGCTTCTGGGGCCAACGTCCTGACTTTC. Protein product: CASSQASGANVLTF.

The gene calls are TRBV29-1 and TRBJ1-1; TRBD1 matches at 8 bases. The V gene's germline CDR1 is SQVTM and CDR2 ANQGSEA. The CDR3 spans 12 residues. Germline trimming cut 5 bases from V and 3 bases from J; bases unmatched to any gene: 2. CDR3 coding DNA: TGCAGCGTTAAGACAGGGGACACTGAAGCTTTCTTT. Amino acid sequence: CSVKTGDTEAFF.

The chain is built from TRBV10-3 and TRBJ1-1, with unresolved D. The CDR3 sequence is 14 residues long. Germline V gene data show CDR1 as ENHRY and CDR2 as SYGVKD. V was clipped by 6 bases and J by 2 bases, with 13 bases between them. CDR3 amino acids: CAIRPKEGNTEAFF. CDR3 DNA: TGTGCCATCAGGCCTAAGGAGGGAAACACTGAAGCTTTCTTT.

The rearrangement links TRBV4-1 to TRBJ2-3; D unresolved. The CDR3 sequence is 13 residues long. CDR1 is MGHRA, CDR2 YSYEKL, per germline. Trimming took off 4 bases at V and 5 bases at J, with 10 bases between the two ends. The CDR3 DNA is TGCGCCAGCAGCCCGCGTAATGAAGATACGCAGTATTTT. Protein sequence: CASSPRNEDTQYF.

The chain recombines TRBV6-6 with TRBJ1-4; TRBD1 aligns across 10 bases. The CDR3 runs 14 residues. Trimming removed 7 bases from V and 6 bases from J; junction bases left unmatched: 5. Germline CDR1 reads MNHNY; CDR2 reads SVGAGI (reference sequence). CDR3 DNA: TGTGCCAGCACTTCCGGGACAGGGGATGAAAAACTGTTTTTT. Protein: CASTSGTGDEKLFF.

In DNA form, the CDR3 reads TGCGCCAGCAGCTTGACGGGTGAGGATGAAAAACTGTTTTTT. This codes for CASSLTGEDEKLFF. V usage is TRBV5-1 and J usage is TRBJ1-4, with D uncertain. There are 14 residues in the CDR3. Germline CDR1 SGHRS, CDR2 YFSETQ. Trimming took 1 base from V and 6 from J, leaving 10 bases between them.

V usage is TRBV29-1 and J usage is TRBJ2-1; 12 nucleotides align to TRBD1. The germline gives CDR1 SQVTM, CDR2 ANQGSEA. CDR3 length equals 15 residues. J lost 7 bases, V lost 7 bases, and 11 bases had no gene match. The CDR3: CSAWGTGGVTNEQFF. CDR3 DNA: TGCAGCGCCTGGGGGACAGGGGGCGTCACGAATGAGCAGTTCTTC.

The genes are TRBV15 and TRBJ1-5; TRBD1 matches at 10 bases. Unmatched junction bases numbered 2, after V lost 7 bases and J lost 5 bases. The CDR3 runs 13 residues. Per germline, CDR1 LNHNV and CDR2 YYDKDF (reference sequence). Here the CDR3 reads CATTGQGDQPQHF. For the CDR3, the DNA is TGTGCCACCACCGGACAGGGGGATCAGCCCCAGCATTTT.

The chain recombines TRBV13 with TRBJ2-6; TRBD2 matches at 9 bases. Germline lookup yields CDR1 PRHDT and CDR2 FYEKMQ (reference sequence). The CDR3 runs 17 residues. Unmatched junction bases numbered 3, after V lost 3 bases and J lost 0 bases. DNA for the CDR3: TGTGCCAGCAGCTTTTCGCGGGGGGGCTCTGGGGCCAACGTCCTGACTTTC. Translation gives CASSFSRGGSGANVLTF. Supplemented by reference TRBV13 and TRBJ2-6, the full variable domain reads AAGVIQSPRHLIKEKRETATLKCYPIPRHDTVYWYQQGPGQDPQFLISFYEKMQSDKGSIPDRFSAQQFSDYHSELNMSSLELGDSALYFCASSFSRGGSGANVLTFGAGSRLTVL.

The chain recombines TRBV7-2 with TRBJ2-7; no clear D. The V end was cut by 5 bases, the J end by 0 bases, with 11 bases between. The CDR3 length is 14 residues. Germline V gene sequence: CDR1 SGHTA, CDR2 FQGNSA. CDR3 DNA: TGTGCCAGCAGCCCAGACACGACCTCCTACGAGCAGTACTTC. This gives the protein CASSPDTTSYEQYF.

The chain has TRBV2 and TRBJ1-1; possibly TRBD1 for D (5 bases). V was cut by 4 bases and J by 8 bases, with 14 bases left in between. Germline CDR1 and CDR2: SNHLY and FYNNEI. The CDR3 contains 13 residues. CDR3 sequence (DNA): TGTGCCAGCAGTGCGGGACGAGAGCGCGAAGCTTTCTTT. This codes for CASSAGREREAFF.

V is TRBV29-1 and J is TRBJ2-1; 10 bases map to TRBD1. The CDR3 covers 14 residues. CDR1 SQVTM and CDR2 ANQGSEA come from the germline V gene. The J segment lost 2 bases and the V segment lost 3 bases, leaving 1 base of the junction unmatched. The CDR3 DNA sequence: TGCAGCGTTGAGGGACAGGGGCCCTACAATGAGCAGTTCTTC. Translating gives CSVEGQGPYNEQFF.

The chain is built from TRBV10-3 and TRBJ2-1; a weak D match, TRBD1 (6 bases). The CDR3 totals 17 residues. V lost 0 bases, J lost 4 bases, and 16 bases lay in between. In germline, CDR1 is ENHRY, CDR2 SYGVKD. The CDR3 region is CAISESVTGSVYNEQFF. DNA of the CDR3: TGTGCCATCAGTGAGTCCGTAACAGGGTCGGTGTACAATGAGCAGTTCTTC.